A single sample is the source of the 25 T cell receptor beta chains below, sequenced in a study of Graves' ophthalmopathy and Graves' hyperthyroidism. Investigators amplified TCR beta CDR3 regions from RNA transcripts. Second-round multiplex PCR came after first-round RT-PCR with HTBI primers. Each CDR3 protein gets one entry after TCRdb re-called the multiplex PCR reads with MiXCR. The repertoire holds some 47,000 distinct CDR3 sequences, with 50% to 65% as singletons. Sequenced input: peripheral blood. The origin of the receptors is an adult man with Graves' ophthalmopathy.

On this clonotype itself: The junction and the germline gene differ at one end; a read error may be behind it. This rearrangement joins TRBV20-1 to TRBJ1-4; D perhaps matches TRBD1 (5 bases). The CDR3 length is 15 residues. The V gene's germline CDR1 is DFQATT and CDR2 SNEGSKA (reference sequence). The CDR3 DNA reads TGCAATGCTAGAACTCTAGGGACGGGTAATGAAGAACTGTTTTTT. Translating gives CNARTLGTGNEELFF.

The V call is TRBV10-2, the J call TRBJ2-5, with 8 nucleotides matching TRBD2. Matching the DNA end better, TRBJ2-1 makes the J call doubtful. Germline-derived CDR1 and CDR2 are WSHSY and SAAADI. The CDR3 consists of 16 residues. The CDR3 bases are TGCGCCAGCAGTGAGCCGACTCGGGGGGGGCAAGAGACCCAGTTCTTC. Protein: CASSEPTRGGQETQFF.

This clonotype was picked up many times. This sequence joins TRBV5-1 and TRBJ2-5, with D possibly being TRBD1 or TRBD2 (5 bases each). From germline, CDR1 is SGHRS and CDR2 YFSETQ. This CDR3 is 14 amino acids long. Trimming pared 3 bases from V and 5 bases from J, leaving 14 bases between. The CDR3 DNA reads TGCGCCAGCAGCTATTTCGGGGCGGCGGAGACCCAGTACTTC. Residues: CASSYFGAAETQYF.

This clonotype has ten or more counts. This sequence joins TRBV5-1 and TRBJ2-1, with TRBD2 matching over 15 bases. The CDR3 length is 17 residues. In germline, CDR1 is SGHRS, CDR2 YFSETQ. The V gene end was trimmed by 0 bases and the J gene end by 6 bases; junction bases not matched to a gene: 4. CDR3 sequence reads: CASSLGTSGGAGNEQFF. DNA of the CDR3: TGCGCCAGCAGCTTGGGGACTAGCGGGGGGGCGGGCAATGAGCAGTTCTTC.

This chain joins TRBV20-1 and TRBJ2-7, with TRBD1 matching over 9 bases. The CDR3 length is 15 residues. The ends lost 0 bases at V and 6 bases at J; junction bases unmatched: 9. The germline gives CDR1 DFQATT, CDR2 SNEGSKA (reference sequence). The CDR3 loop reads CSARDPGQGTSEQYF. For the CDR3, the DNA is TGCAGTGCTAGAGATCCTGGACAGGGGACGTCCGAGCAGTACTTC.

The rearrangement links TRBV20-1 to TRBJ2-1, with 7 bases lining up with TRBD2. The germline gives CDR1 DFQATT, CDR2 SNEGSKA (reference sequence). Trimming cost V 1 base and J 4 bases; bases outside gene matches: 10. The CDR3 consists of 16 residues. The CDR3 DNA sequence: TGCAGTGCTAGAGTCCAAGCGGGAAGCTCGTACAATGAGCAGTTCTTC. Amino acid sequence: CSARVQAGSSYNEQFF.

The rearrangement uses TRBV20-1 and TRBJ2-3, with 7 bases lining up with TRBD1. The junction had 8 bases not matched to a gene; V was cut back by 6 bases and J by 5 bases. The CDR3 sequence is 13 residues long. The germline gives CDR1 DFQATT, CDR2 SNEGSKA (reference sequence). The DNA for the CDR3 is TGCAGTGCGGGCCGGGACAGACTAGATACGCAGTATTTT. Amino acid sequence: CSAGRDRLDTQYF.

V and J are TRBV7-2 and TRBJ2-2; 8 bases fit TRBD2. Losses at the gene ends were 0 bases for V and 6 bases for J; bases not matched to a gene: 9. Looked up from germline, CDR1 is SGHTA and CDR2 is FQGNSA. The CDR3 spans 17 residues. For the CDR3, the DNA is TGTGCCAGCAGCTTAGCTACAGCGGGAGTGGGGTCCGGGGAGCTGTTTTTT. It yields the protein CASSLATAGVGSGELFF.

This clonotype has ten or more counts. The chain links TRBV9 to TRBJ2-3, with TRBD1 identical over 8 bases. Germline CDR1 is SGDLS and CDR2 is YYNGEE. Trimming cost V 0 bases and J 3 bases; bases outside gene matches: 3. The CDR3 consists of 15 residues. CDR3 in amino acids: CASSVGQGMTDTQYF. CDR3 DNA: TGTGCCAGCAGCGTAGGACAGGGGATGACAGATACGCAGTATTTT.

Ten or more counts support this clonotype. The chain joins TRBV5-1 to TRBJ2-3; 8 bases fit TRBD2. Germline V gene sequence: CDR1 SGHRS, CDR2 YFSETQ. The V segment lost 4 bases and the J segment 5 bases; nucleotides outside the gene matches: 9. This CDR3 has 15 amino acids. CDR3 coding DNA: TGCGCCAGCAGCCGCCGGGGGGGCGAGGTAGATACGCAGTATTTT. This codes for CASSRRGGEVDTQYF.

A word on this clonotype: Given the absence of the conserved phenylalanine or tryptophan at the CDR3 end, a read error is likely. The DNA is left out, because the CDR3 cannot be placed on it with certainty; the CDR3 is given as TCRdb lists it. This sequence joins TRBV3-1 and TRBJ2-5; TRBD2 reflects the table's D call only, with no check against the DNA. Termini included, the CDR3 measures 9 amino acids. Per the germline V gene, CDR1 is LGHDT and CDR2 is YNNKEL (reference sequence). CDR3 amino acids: CASSQGRTS.

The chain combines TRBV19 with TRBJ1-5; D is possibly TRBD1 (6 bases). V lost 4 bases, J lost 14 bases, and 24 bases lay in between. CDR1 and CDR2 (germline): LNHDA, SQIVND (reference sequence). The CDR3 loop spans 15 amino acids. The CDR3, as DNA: TGTGCCAGTAGTAGGACTAGCGGGACAAACTCCTACGAGCATTTT. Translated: CASSRTSGTNSYEHF.

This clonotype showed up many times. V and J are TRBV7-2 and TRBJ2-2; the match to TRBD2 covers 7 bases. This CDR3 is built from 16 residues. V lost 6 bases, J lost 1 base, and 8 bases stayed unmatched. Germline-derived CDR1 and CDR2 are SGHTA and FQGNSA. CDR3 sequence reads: CASRPRGRRNTGELFF. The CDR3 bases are TGTGCCAGCAGACCCCGCGGGAGAAGGAACACCGGGGAGCTGTTTTTT.

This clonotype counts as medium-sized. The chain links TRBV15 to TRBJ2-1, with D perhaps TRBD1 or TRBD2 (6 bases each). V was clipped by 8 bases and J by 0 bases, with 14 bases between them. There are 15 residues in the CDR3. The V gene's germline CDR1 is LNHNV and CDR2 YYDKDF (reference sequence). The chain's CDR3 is CATAVEGGSYNEQFF. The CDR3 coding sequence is TGTGCCACCGCGGTCGAGGGGGGCTCCTACAATGAGCAGTTCTTC.

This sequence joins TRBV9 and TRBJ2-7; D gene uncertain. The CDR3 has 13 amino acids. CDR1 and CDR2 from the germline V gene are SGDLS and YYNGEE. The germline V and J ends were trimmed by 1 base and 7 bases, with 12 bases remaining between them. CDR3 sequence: CASSVKVGLEQYF. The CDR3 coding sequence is TGTGCCAGCAGCGTAAAGGTGGGCTTGGAGCAGTACTTC.

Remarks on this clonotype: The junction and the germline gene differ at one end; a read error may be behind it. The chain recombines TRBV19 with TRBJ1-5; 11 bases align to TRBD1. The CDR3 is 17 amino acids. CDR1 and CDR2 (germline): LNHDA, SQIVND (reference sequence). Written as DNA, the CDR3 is TGTGCCAGTAGGCATACCGGGACAGGGGGTCGAAATCGGCCCCAGCATTTT. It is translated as CASRHTGTGGRNRPQHF.

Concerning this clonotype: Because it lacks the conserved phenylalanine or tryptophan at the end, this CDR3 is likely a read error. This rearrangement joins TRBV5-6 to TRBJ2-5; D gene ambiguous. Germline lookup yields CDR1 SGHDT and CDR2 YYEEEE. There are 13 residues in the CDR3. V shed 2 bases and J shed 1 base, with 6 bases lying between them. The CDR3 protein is CASSLGSQETQYV. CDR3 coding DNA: TGTGCCAGCAGCTTAGGTTCCCAAGAGACCCAGTACGTC.

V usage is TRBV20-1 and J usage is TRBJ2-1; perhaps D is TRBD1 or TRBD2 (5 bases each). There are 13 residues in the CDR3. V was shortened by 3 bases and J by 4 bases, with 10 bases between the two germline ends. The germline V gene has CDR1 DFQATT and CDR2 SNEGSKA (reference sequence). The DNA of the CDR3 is TGCAGTGCTAGCCGGGACGTATACAATGAGCAGTTCTTC. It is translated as CSASRDVYNEQFF.

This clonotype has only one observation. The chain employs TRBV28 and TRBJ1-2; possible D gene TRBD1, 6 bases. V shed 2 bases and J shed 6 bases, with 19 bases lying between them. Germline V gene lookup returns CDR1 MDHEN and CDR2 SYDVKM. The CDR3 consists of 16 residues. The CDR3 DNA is TGTGCCAGCAGTTTAAGAGCGGGGGCAGGCAGGAATGGCTACACCTTC. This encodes CASSLRAGAGRNGYTF.

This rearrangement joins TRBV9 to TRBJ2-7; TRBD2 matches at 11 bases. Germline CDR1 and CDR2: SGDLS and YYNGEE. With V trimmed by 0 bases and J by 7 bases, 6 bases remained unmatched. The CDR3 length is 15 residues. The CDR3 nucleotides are TGTGCCAGCAGCGTAGATGCTAGCGGGAGGTCGGAGCAGTACTTC. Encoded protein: CASSVDASGRSEQYF.

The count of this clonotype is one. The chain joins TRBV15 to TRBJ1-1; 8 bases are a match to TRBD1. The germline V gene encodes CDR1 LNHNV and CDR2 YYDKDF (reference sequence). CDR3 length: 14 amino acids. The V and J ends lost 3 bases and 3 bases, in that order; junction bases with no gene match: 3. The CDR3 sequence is CATSRDRADTEAFF. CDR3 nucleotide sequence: TGTGCCACCAGCAGGGACAGGGCGGACACTGAAGCTTTCTTT. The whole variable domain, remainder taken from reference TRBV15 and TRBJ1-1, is DAMVIQNPRYQVTQFGKPVTLSCSQTLNHNVMYWYQQKSSQAPKLLFHYYDKDFNNEADTPDNFQSRRPNTSFCFLDIRSPGLGDTAMYLCATSRDRADTEAFFGQGTRLTVV.

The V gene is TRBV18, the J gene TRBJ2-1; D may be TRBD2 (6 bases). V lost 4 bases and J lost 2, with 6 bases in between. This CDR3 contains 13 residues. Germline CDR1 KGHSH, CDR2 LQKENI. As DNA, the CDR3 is TGTGCCAGCTCACGGACTACCTACAATGAGCAGTTCTTC. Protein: CASSRTTYNEQFF.

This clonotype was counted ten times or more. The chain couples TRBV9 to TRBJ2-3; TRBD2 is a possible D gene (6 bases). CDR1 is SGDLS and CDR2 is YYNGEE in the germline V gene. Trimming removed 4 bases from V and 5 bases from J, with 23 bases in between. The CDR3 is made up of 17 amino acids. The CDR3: CASSPRGGIQQGDTQYF. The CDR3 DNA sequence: TGTGCCAGCAGCCCAAGGGGCGGGATTCAGCAGGGAGATACGCAGTATTTT. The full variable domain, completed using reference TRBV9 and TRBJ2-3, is DSGVTQTPKHLITATGQRVTLRCSPRSGDLSVYWYQQSLDQGLQFLIQYYNGEERAKGNILERFSAQQFPDLHSELNLSSLELGDSALYFCASSPRGGIQQGDTQYFGPGTRLTVL.

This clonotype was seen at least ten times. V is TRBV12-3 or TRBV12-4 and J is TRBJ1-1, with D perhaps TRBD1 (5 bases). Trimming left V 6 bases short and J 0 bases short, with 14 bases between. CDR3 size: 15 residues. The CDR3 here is CASRLQGYMNTEAFF. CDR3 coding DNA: TGTGCCAGCAGGTTGCAGGGTTACATGAACACTGAAGCTTTCTTT.

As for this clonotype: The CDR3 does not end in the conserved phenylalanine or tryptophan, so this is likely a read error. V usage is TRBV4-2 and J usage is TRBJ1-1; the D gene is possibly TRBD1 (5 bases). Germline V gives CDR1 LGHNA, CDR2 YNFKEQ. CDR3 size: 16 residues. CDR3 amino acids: CAGSQDPGRANTEAFL. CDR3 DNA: TGTGCCGGCAGCCAGGACCCGGGCAGGGCGAACACTGAAGCTTTCCTT.